This entry features one T cell receptor beta chain sequence. The antigen it recognizes is unknown. There are no base qualities to consult, and no much larger clone falls within one base. The sample comes from a study of Ad26.COV2.S vaccination and SARS-CoV-2 variants (dated by TCRdb to the early 2020s). Regarding the research as a whole: Vaccine-arm donors were drawn from COV1001, a multicentre, randomized, double-blind, placebo-controlled phase I-IIa trial of Ad26.COV2.S in healthy adults. Dosing of Ad26.COV2.S was intramuscular, at either 5x10^10 or 1x10^11 viral particles, delivered as one shot or as two shots spaced 56 days apart. Sequencing of the TCRbeta repertoire served to evaluate the specificity and breadth of SARS-CoV-2-reactive T cell receptors following Ad26.COV2.S vaccination. A total of roughly 30 samples were included in the TCR-sequenced set, comprising approximately 20 Ad26.COV2.S vaccine recipients, 5 placebo recipients and 8 SARS-CoV-2 convalescent individuals. Trial participants were randomized into five groups of five, in which low-dose or high-dose Ad26.COV2.S was given once or twice, or placebo was given on both occasions. Investigators remained blinded to trial group allocation during experiments and outcome assessment.

Paper-wide results and their limitations: Vaccine and placebo recipients had comparable non-spike TCR breadth, which fits with the vaccine containing only spike. After vaccination, substantial breadth of spike-specific CD8+ and CD4+ T cell responses was reported. The authors noted that total T cell responses may have been underestimated by the TCR breadth and depth analyses. The study was not powered for comparison of responses between vaccine doses or regimens. Higher spike-specific TCR breadth was observed in Ad26.COV2.S recipients than in placebo recipients (P = 0.0014).

The sample's treatment or condition label is to be understood as: approximately 18 received Ad26.COV2.S at low or high dose, single or two shots; 5 received placebo; per-sample allocation not given. Repertoires of vaccine and placebo recipients were sequenced from samples collected on day 63 after the first injection. Between 29 July and 7 August 2020, Cohort 1b enrolled 25 adults aged 18-55 years at one site in Boston, USA. Ad26.COV2.S was a replication-incompetent adenovirus type 26 vector that expressed a prefusion-stabilized SARS-CoV-2 spike protein derived from the original Wuhan strain. The germline V gene (reference sequence) provides CDR1 GTSNPN and CDR2 SVGIG. V is reduced by 1 base and J by 6 bases, leaving a spacing of 18 bases between them. Spanning cysteine to phenylalanine, the CDR3 consists of 15 amino acids. Only the CDR3 portion is preserved as DNA: 45 bases, with reading frame beginning at the first base.

The immunoSEQ Assay was used to sequence TCRbeta CDR3 regions. After extraction, genomic DNA underwent amplification by bias-controlled multiplex PCR, followed by high-throughput sequencing. The study's processing was this. Collapsing and filtering of sequences were performed to quantify the absolute abundance of each unique TCRbeta CDR3 region. T cell fraction was estimated by normalizing TCRbeta template counts to usable DNA, which was measured by amplifying reference genes present in all nucleated cells. Repertoire TCRs were annotated as SARS-CoV-2-specific when V gene, CDR3 amino acid sequence and J gene were exactly matched to a known reactive TCR set. MIRA supplied the reference SARS-CoV-2 TCR set, which was filtered for enrichment in COVID-19-positive ImmuneCODE repertoires so that public or cross-reactive TCRs were removed. Using the MIRA antigens, annotated TCRs were further analysed by specific ORF or by position within an ORF. Breadth was defined as the number of annotated unique rearrangements divided by the total number of unique productive rearrangements, and depth was defined as the summed frequency of the annotated unique rearrangements. Group comparisons of TCR breadth used two-sided Wilcoxon rank-sum tests. TCRdb re-hosts the immuneACCESS table, in-frame sequences only. Its copies lack some clones; in the studies checked, an unresolved V gene accounts for under half of them, and the cause for the rest is not known. V and J calls and clone size are as listed in that table; D and trimming were resolved from the DNA. The sample profile shows about half a million clones; roughly nine tenths of them were found once. The ten largest account for 1.5% to 2% of the sample.

The sequence joins TRBV30 to TRBJ1-1; a weak D assignment points to TRBD1 (6 bases agree). The specimen comprised peripheral blood, sampled in a trial of Ad26.COV2.S vaccine versus placebo. The sequence came from a person between 18 and 65 years old who received the Ad26.COV2.S COVID-19 vaccine or a placebo. The CDR3 reads as follows: CAWSGLGQNSAEAFF. Here is the DNA: TGTGCCTGGAGTGGCCTTGGACAGAACAGCGCTGAAGCTTTCTTT.